This T cell receptor beta chain was profiled in a study of blood T cells in healthy people across ages. With a J-beta primer mix and a sample-barcoded 5' primer, a second PCR ran about 7 to 12 cycles. Every cDNA molecule carried a tag from a template-switch adaptor bearing 12 random nucleotides. From each sample, at least 2.5 million paired-end reads containing CDR3 were obtained. One entry per CDR3 protein, called by TCRdb with MiXCR from the 5' RACE reads. The repertoire includes 550,000 to 700,000 distinct CDR3 sequences, 27% of them detected once, and around 20% sits in the top ten. This clonotype was found a few times. Germline loops: CDR1 DFQATT, CDR2 SNEGSKA (reference sequence). Trimming pared 1 base from V and 7 bases from J, leaving 20 bases between. The CDR3 is 16 amino acids.

J is TRBJ2-1 and V is TRBV20-1; possible D gene TRBD2, 6 bases. The sequenced material came from blood. The clonotype comes from a woman in her sixties or seventies in good health. CDR3 DNA sequence: TGCAGTGCTAGAGGGGCCGGGACCCCCGGGGGAAATGAGCAGTTCTTC. As protein: CSARGAGTPGGNEQFF.